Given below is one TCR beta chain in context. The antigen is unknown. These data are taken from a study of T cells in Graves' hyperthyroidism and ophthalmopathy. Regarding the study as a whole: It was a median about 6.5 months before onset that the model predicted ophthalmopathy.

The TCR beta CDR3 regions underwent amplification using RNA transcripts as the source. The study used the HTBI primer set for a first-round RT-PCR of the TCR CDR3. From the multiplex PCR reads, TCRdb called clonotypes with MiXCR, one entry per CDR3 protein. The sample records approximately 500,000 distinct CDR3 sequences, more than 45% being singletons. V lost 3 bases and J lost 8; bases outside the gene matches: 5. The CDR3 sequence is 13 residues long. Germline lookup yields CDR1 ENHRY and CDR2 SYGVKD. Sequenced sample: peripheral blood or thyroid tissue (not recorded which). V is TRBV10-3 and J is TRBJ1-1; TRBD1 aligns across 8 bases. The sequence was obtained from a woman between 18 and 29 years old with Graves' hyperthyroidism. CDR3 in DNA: TGTGCCATCAGTGACCCAAGGACAGGGGAAGCTTTCTTT. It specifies CAISDPRTGEAFF.